Sequencing of this T cell receptor beta chain was carried out in a study of OX40 agonist ivuxolimab in advanced cancers. Germline V CDR1 and CDR2: MGHRA, YSYEKL. The V end lost 1 base, the J end lost 10 bases, and 19 bases lay between the germline ends. The CDR3 has 16 residues. On this clone itself: Its antigen remains unknown.

Regarding the study as a whole: Fewer expanded clones were found on average in CD4+ than in CD8+ T cells. Among the lowest peripheral clonal expansion occurred in 0.1-3.0 mg/kg partial responders. Normalized T-cell clonal expansion was also low in a subset of nonresponders.

Method: immunoSEQ multiplex PCR; TCRdb's copy keeps in-frame clones and lacks some. The sample lists 82,000 or so clones; approximately 85% were seen once. The chain links TRBV4-1 to TRBJ1-4; no reliable D call. This specimen was CD4+ or CD8+ T cells sorted from blood, taken in a trial of the OX40 agonist ivuxolimab. The clonotype originates from an adult with an advanced solid tumor such as melanoma, head and neck, liver or kidney cancer. CDR3 protein: CASSQGLGPLGRKLFF. CDR3 bases: TGCGCCAGCAGCCAAGGACTAGGCCCCTTGGGTCGAAAACTGTTTTTT.